The present T cell receptor beta chain was sequenced within a study of shared clonotypes between healthy human individuals. Assay: immunoSEQ multiplex PCR; the TCRdb copy retains only in-frame clones and omits some. The top ten clones hold 0.1% to 0.15% of a sample with 2 million to 2.5 million clones, roughly 94% of them seen once. The receptor comes from a young man in good health. The sequencing input was naive CD4+ T cells sorted from blood. Subset here: CD45RA+ positively selected.

The CDR3 nucleotides read TGTGCCAGCTCACCGAAGGGACAGGGGGCGCGGGAGCAGTACTTC. Amino acids: CASSPKGQGAREQYF. J is TRBJ2-7 and V is TRBV18; 12 bases match TRBD1. CDR1 KGHSH and CDR2 LQKENI come from the germline V gene. There are 15 residues in the CDR3. Unmatched junction bases numbered 7, after V lost 3 bases and J lost 7 bases.